This T cell receptor beta chain is drawn from a study of cytomegalovirus exposure and HLA in healthy donors. Broader study findings: The authors confirmed in vitro that a few CMV-associated chains were specific for CMV antigens. Cytomegalovirus association was assigned to over 150 TCR beta chains.

Germline V gene lookup returns CDR1 GTSNPN and CDR2 SVGIG (reference sequence). CDR3 length: 11 residues. A few counts support this clone. Its antigen is not known. Clones were read by immunoSEQ multiplex PCR, and TCRdb kept only the in-frame ones, dropping some. The sample lists roughly 270,000 clones; approximately 87% were seen once. The source of this sequence is a woman aged 18 to 35 in good health and CMV-seronegative. The chain uses TRBV30 and TRBJ1-1; D possibly corresponds to TRBD1 (5 bases). The sequencing input was PBMCs. The DNA of the CDR3 is TGTAGTGGGGCGGAGAACACTGAAGCTTTCTTT. It codes for CSGAENTEAFF.